The 30 T cell receptor beta chains below all came from one sample that was sequenced in a study of response to subunit inactivated influenza vaccine. TCRdb fed the RT-PCR reads into MiXCR, producing one record per CDR3 protein. Of about 300,000 distinct CDR3 sequences listed, about 20% are singletons. The starting material was PBMCs from blood, obtained roughly 20 months after vaccination. The receptor set was obtained from a man aged 50 to 69 who received an inactivated influenza vaccine.

The table lists this clonotype with a few counts. The chain joins TRBV29-1 to TRBJ2-7; no definite D call. Trimming cost V 6 bases and J 6 bases, with 12 bases left between them. The CDR3 totals 11 residues. In germline, CDR1 is SQVTM, CDR2 ANQGSEA. This chain's CDR3 is CSVDWLGEQYF. The CDR3 bases are TGCAGCGTCGACTGGCTAGGCGAGCAGTACTTC.

This clonotype was counted only a few times. V and J are TRBV18 and TRBJ2-4; 10 bases are shared with TRBD1. CDR1 and CDR2 from the germline V gene are KGHSH and LQKENI. This CDR3 is 14 amino acids long. J was trimmed by 9 bases and V by 5 bases; bases with no gene match: 7. The CDR3 loop reads CASSDRQGAGIQYF. The DNA of the CDR3 is TGTGCCAGCTCAGACCGACAGGGGGCTGGCATTCAGTACTTC.

This clonotype was counted only a few times. The CDR3 protein is CATSDLKDRDIQYF. The CDR3 DNA reads TGTGCCACCAGTGATTTGAAAGATAGGGACATTCAGTACTTC. The chain is built from TRBV24-1 and TRBJ2-4; the D is unclear. Germline values: CDR1 KGHDR, CDR2 SFDVKD. CDR3 length: 14 residues. V lost 0 bases and J 8 bases, leaving 10 bases between the germline ends.

This chain connects TRBV5-1 to TRBJ2-2, with TRBD1 identical over 7 bases. V lost 4 bases and J lost 4; bases outside the gene matches: 4. The CDR3 consists of 14 residues. Germline CDR1 is SGHRS and CDR2 is YFSETQ. In DNA, the CDR3 is TGCGCCAGCAGCAGGGGACAGCGCACCGGGGAGCTGTTTTTT. This gives the protein CASSRGQRTGELFF.

This chain connects TRBV29-1 to TRBJ2-7; D may correspond to TRBD1 or TRBD2 (5 bases each). CDR3 length: 13 residues. Germline V lookup: CDR1 SQVTM, CDR2 ANQGSEA. V was trimmed by 7 bases and J by 0 bases, leaving 13 bases between them. In DNA form, the CDR3 reads TGCAGCGCTACGCCTGGGGGCTCCTACGAGCAGTACTTC. Its protein is CSATPGGSYEQYF.

This clonotype came up a few times. The chain carries TRBV11-2 and TRBJ1-1; D remains unclear. CDR1 is SGHAT, CDR2 FQNNGV, per germline. Trimming removed 1 base from V and 1 base from J, with 16 bases in between. This CDR3 region has 17 residues. CDR3 nucleotides: TGTGCCAGCAGCTTAGCTAGGTACCTAGATTCGAACACTGAAGCTTTCTTT. Its translation: CASSLARYLDSNTEAFF. Using reference TRBV11-2 and TRBJ1-1 for the parts outside the CDR3, the full variable domain is EAGVAQSPRYKIIEKRQSVAFWCNPISGHATLYWYQQILGQGPKLLIQFQNNGVVDDSQLPKDRFSAERLKGVDSTLKIQPAKLEDSAVYLCASSLARYLDSNTEAFFGQGTRLTVV.

This clonotype has a handful of counts. V usage is TRBV5-1 and J usage is TRBJ2-1; no clear D gene. Germline V CDR1 and CDR2: SGHRS, YFSETQ. V was trimmed by 2 bases and J by 4 bases, leaving 10 bases between them. The CDR3 loop spans 14 amino acids. CDR3 nucleotides: TGCGCCAGCAGCTTCCAGGATTTTTACAATGAGCAGTTCTTC. This translates into CASSFQDFYNEQFF.

In its sample, this clonotype was seen a few times. The genes are TRBV11-2 and TRBJ1-1; D remains unclear. The CDR3 runs to 20 residues. Between the trimmed V and J ends, which lost 1 base and 1 base, there was a span of 25 bases. CDR1 is SGHAT, CDR2 FQNNGV, per germline. The DNA of the CDR3 is TGTGCCAGCAGCTTAGGCCGACAATGGAATACCAACCCCTGGAACACTGAAGCTTTCTTT. This codes for CASSLGRQWNTNPWNTEAFF.

The rearrangement links TRBV7-2 to TRBJ1-5; the D is unclear. The length of the CDR3 is 13 residues. With 2 bases removed from V and 2 bases from J, the gap between germline ends came to 4 bases. Germline V lookup: CDR1 SGHTA, CDR2 FQGNSA. CDR3 bases: TGTGCCAGCAGCTTATTCCGCAATCAGCCCCAGCATTTT. It encodes CASSLFRNQPQHF.

This clonotype was recorded at least ten times. The chain couples TRBV12-3 or TRBV12-4 to TRBJ1-5; TRBD1 is a possible D gene (6 bases). The V end lost 3 bases, the J end lost 0 bases, and 9 bases lay between the germline ends. This CDR3 is built from 15 residues. The CDR3 nucleotides are TGTGCCAGCAGTTTGGGGGGCCATAGCAATCAGCCCCAGCATTTT. It translates to CASSLGGHSNQPQHF.

The rearrangement links TRBV7-9 to TRBJ1-1; possibly TRBD1 for D (5 bases). The CDR3 runs to 16 residues. The ends were cut back, 5 bases at V and 0 bases at J, with 16 bases in the middle. From germline, CDR1 is SEHNR and CDR2 FQNEAQ (reference sequence). In DNA, the CDR3 is TGTGCCAGCAGCCCTAGTATCGGGACTGTGAACACTGAAGCTTTCTTT. This gives the protein CASSPSIGTVNTEAFF.

About this clonotype: A much larger clonotype is one base distant, so this may be a read error. The rearrangement uses TRBV3-1 and TRBJ1-1; D perhaps matches TRBD1 (5 bases). CDR3 size: 15 residues. The germline V gene has CDR1 LGHDT and CDR2 YNNKEL (reference sequence). This CDR3 is CAGSPLGRLNTEAFF. The CDR3 nucleotides read TGTGCCGGCAGCCCCTTGGGACGGCTGAACACTGAAGCTTTCTTT.

J is TRBJ2-6 and V is TRBV4-2; tentatively, D is TRBD1 or TRBD2 (5 bases each). Trimming stripped 3 bases from V and 0 bases from J, with 12 bases between. Germline CDR1 reads LGHNA; CDR2 reads YNFKEQ. This CDR3 has 17 residues. The CDR3 DNA is TGTGCCAGCAGCCACAGAGGGGCGAGCTCTGGGGCCAACGTCCTGACTTTC. Protein product: CASSHRGASSGANVLTF.

This clonotype was counted between two and nine times. The chain is built from TRBV20-1 and TRBJ1-1, with 8 bases aligning to TRBD1. Germline V gene sequence: CDR1 DFQATT, CDR2 SNEGSKA (reference sequence). CDR3 length: 17 amino acids. The J segment lost 5 bases and the V segment lost 0 bases, leaving 14 bases of the junction unmatched. CDR3 coding DNA: TGCAGTGCTAGAGAAGGTGGGATACAGGGGGTAAGAACTGAAGCTTTCTTT. Encoded protein: CSAREGGIQGVRTEAFF.

The CDR3 region is CASSLSGQIHNEQFF. DNA for the CDR3: TGCGCCAGCAGCTTGAGCGGACAGATCCACAATGAGCAGTTCTTC. The J gene is TRBJ2-1, the V gene TRBV5-1; the D gene is possibly TRBD1 (6 bases). This CDR3 region has 15 residues. Trimming took 1 base from V and 5 from J, leaving 13 bases between them. The germline gives CDR1 SGHRS, CDR2 YFSETQ.

This clonotype appeared once. DNA for the CDR3: TGTGCCATCAGTCCTGCTAGCGGGGGCACAGATACGCAGTATTTT. Translation: CAISPASGGTDTQYF. The V and J genes are TRBV10-3 and TRBJ2-3; 9 bases map to TRBD2. The trim removed 5 bases at V and 1 base at J, leaving 4 bases unmatched. The CDR3 spans 15 residues. CDR1 and CDR2 (germline): ENHRY, SYGVKD.

This clonotype was seen many times. The rearrangement joins TRBV3-1 to TRBJ1-4; D call uncertain. The length of the CDR3 is 12 residues. CDR1 is LGHDT, CDR2 YNNKEL, per germline (reference sequence). The V end lost 1 base, the J end lost 10 bases, and 7 bases lay between the germline ends. The CDR3 loop reads CASSQVRGKLFF. The CDR3, as DNA: TGTGCCAGCAGCCAAGTTCGGGGAAAACTGTTTTTT.

The V gene is TRBV7-2, the J gene TRBJ1-5; D is undetermined. The CDR3 contains 16 residues. V lost 2 bases and J lost 0, with 11 bases in between. The germline V gene encodes CDR1 SGHTA and CDR2 FQGNSA. In nucleotides, the CDR3 is TGTGCCAGCAGCTTATGGGCGGTGTCTAGCAATCAGCCCCAGCATTTT. Protein product: CASSLWAVSSNQPQHF.

This sequence joins TRBV10-3 and TRBJ2-1; TRBD2 is a possible D gene (5 bases). The germline V and J ends were trimmed by 0 bases and 0 bases, with 9 bases remaining between them. Germline values: CDR1 ENHRY, CDR2 SYGVKD. This CDR3 contains 16 residues. This CDR3 is CAISESTGNSYNEQFF. Here the CDR3 DNA reads TGTGCCATCAGTGAGTCGACGGGAAACTCCTACAATGAGCAGTTCTTC.

CDR3 region: CASSVEPPEAFF. The CDR3 DNA is TGTGCCAGCAGCGTAGAACCCCCGGAAGCTTTCTTT. This chain joins TRBV9 and TRBJ1-1; D not certain. Trimming removed 0 bases at V and 8 bases at J, with 8 bases between. Germline loops: CDR1 SGDLS, CDR2 YYNGEE. CDR3 length: 12 amino acids. Together with reference TRBV9 and TRBJ1-1, the CDR3 gives the full variable domain: DSGVTQTPKHLITATGQRVTLRCSPRSGDLSVYWYQQSLDQGLQFLIQYYNGEERAKGNILERFSAQQFPDLHSELNLSSLELGDSALYFCASSVEPPEAFFGQGTRLTVV.

A few counts support this clonotype. An end of the junction differs from the germline gene, which may be a read error. The chain employs TRBV7-3 and TRBJ2-2; D remains ambiguous. The CDR3 spans 15 residues. Germline CDR1 reads SGHTA; CDR2 reads FQGTGA. For the CDR3, the DNA is TGTGCCAGCACCTTAAGGTTAAGTGGGACCGGGGAGCTGTTTTTT. Protein: CASTLRLSGTGELFF.

The chain couples TRBV12-3 or TRBV12-4 to TRBJ2-1; D is undetermined. V was pared by 5 bases and J by 10 bases, with 9 bases between. The CDR3 is 11 residues long. The CDR3 DNA reads TGTGCCAGCAGTCCCCAAAGAGAGCAGTTCTTC. This codes for CASSPQREQFF.

This rearrangement joins TRBV19 to TRBJ1-5; D is uncertain. The germline CDR1 and CDR2 sequences are LNHDA and SQIVND (reference sequence). Deletions cut 0 bases from V and 5 bases from J, with 11 bases between. This CDR3 region has 15 residues. The CDR3 is CASSIDRRAYQPQHF. CDR3 DNA: TGTGCCAGTAGTATAGATAGGAGGGCTTATCAGCCCCAGCATTTT.

This clonotype was detected a few times. The chain employs TRBV4-1 and TRBJ1-2; possibly TRBD1 for D (5 bases). CDR1 is MGHRA and CDR2 is YSYEKL in the germline V gene. The ends were cut back, 0 bases at V and 5 bases at J, with 19 bases in the middle. This CDR3 comprises 17 residues. As DNA, the CDR3 is TGCGCCAGCAGCCAAGACGACTTTATCGGGGGTTCTTATGGCTACACCTTC. Its protein product is CASSQDDFIGGSYGYTF.

The J gene is TRBJ1-1, the V gene TRBV4-2; tentatively, D is TRBD1 (6 bases). Trimming took 3 bases from V and 4 from J, leaving 12 bases between them. The CDR3 length is 14 residues. Germline loops: CDR1 LGHNA, CDR2 YNFKEQ. In DNA form, the CDR3 reads TGTGCCAGCAGCCACTTACAGGGAAGCACTGAAGCTTTCTTT. Its protein product is CASSHLQGSTEAFF.

This clonotype was counted between two and nine times. The chain recombines TRBV6-1 with TRBJ1-3; no definite D call. Trimming cost V 5 bases and J 0 bases, with 11 bases left between them. Per germline, CDR1 MNHNS and CDR2 SASEGT. The CDR3 sequence is 15 residues long. In nucleotides, the CDR3 is TGTGCCAGCAGTAGGCGCATGGACTCTGGAAACACCATATATTTT. This translates into CASSRRMDSGNTIYF.

This chain connects TRBV20-1 to TRBJ2-3, with D uncertain. The germline V and J ends were trimmed by 0 bases and 3 bases, with 10 bases remaining between them. The CDR3 spans 14 residues. Germline V gives CDR1 DFQATT, CDR2 SNEGSKA (reference sequence). CDR3 bases: TGCAGTGCTAGAGATCCAGGATGGACAGATACGCAGTATTTT. Translation gives CSARDPGWTDTQYF.

The rearrangement uses TRBV12-5 and TRBJ2-5; no firm D call. In germline, CDR1 is LGHNT, CDR2 FRNRAP. The CDR3 sequence is 15 residues long. Trimming took off 2 bases at V and 5 bases at J, with 15 bases between the two ends. CDR3 loop: CASGLISGGHETQYF. The CDR3 DNA sequence: TGTGCTAGTGGTTTGATATCCGGTGGCCACGAGACCCAGTACTTC. Combining the CDR3 with reference TRBV12-5 and TRBJ2-5 gives the whole variable domain DARVTQTPRHKVTEMGQEVTMRCQPILGHNTVFWYRQTMMQGLELLAYFRNRAPLDDSGMPKDRFSAEMPDATLATLKIQPSEPRDSAVYFCASGLISGGHETQYFGPGTRLLVL.

The J gene is TRBJ2-2, the V gene TRBV7-2; no reliable D call. This CDR3 is built from 14 residues. With 0 bases removed from V and 5 bases from J, the gap between germline ends came to 7 bases. The germline CDR1 and CDR2 sequences are SGHTA and FQGNSA. The CDR3 DNA sequence: TGTGCCAGCAGCTTAGCGCAGAGAACCGGGGAGCTGTTTTTT. Encoded protein: CASSLAQRTGELFF.

This chain uses TRBV10-1 with TRBJ2-7, with 8 bases matching TRBD1. The CDR3 sequence is 14 residues long. Germline CDR1 and CDR2: WNHNN and SYGVQD (reference sequence). V shed 7 bases and J 5 bases; nucleotides not matched to a gene: 10. CDR3 nucleotide sequence: TGCGCCAGCATTCTGGACAGGGACCTCAACGAGCAGTACTTC. Amino acids: CASILDRDLNEQYF.